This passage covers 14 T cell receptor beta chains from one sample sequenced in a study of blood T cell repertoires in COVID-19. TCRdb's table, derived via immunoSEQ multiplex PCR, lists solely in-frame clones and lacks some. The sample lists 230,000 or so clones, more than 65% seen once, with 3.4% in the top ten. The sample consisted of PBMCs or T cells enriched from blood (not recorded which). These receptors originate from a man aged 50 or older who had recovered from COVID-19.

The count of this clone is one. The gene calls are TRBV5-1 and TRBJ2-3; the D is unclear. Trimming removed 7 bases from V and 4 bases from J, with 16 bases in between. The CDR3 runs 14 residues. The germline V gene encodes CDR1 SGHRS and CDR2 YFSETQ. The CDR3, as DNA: TGCGCCAGCGGGCCCTGGGTGCGAGCAGATACGCAGTATTTT. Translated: CASGPWVRADTQYF.

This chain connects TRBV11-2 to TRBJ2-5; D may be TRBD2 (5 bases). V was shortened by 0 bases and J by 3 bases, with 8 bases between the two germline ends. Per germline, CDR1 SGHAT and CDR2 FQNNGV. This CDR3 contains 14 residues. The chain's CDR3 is CASSLDAGKETQYF. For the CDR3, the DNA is TGTGCCAGCAGCTTAGATGCGGGCAAAGAGACCCAGTACTTC.

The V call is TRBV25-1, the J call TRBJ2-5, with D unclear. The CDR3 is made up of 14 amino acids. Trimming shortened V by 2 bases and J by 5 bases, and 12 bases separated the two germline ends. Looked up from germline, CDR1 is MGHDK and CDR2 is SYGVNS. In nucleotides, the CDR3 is TGTGCCAGCAGTGAACGACACCCCGTGGAGACCCAGTACTTC. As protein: CASSERHPVETQYF. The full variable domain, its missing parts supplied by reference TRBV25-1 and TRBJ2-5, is EADIYQTPRYLVIGTGKKITLECSQTMGHDKMYWYQQDPGMELHLIHYSYGVNSTEKGDLSSESTVSRIRTEHFPLTLESARPSHTSQYLCASSERHPVETQYFGPGTRLLVL.

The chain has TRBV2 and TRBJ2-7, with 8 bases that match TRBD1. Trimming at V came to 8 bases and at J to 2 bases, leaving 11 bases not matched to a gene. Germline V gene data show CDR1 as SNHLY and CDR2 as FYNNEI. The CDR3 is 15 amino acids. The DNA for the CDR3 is TGTGCCAGCCGAGCCCCAGGGACAGGAGCCTACGAGCAGTACTTC. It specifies CASRAPGTGAYEQYF.

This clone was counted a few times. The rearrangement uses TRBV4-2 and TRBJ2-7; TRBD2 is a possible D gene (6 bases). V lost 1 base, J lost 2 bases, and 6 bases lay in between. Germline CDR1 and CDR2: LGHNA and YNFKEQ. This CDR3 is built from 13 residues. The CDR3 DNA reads TGTGCCAGCAGCCAAGCGGGGGCCTACGAGCAGTACTTC. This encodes CASSQAGAYEQYF.

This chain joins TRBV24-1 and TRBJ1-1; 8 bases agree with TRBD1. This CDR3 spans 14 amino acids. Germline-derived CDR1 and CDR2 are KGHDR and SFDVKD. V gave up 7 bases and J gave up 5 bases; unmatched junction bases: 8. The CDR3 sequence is CATRPDRGDTEAFF. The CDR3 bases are TGTGCCACCAGGCCCGACAGGGGAGATACTGAAGCTTTCTTT.

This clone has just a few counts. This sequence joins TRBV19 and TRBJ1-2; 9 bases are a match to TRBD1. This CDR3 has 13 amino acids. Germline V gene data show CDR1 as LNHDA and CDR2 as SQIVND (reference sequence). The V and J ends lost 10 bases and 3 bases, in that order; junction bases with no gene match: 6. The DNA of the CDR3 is TGTGCCACCTCGGGACAGGGTCACTATGGCTACACCTTC. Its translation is CATSGQGHYGYTF.

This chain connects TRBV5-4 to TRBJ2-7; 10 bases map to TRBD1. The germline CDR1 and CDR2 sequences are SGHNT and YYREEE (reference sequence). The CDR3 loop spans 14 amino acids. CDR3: CAYLGGQGLREQYF. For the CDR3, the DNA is TGTGCATACTTAGGGGGACAGGGGTTAAGGGAGCAGTACTTC.

The CDR3 protein is CASNRQEGYYGYTF. The CDR3 nucleotides read TGTGCCAGCAATAGGCAGGAGGGATACTATGGCTACACCTTC. This chain connects TRBV2 to TRBJ1-2, with D unclear. The CDR3 runs 14 residues. Trimming pared 7 bases from V and 3 bases from J, leaving 15 bases between. The V gene's germline CDR1 is SNHLY and CDR2 FYNNEI.

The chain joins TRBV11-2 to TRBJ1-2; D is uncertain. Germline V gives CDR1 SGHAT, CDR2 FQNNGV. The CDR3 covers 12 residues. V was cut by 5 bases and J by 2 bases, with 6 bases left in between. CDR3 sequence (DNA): TGTGCCAGCAGCCATCAAAACTATGGCTACACCTTC. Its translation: CASSHQNYGYTF. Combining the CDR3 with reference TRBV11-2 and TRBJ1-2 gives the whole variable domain EAGVAQSPRYKIIEKRQSVAFWCNPISGHATLYWYQQILGQGPKLLIQFQNNGVVDDSQLPKDRFSAERLKGVDSTLKIQPAKLEDSAVYLCASSHQNYGYTFGSGTRLTVV.

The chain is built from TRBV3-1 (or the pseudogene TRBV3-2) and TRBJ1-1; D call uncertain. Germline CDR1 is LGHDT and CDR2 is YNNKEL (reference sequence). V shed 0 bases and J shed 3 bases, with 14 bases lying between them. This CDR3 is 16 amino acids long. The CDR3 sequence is CASSQDPRPRDTEAFF. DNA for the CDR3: TGTGCCAGCAGCCAAGACCCTCGGCCCCGGGACACTGAAGCTTTCTTT.

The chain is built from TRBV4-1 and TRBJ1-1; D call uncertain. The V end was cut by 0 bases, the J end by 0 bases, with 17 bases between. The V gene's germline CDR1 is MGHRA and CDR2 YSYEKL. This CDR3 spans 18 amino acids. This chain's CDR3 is CASSQDGRARGMNTEAFF. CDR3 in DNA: TGCGCCAGCAGCCAAGATGGGAGGGCCCGAGGCATGAACACTGAAGCTTTCTTT.

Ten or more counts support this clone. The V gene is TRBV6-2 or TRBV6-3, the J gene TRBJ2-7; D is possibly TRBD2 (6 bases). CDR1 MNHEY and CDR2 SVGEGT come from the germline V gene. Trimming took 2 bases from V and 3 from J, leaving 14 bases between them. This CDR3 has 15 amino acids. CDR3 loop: CASSYQSPGLYEQYF. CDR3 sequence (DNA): TGTGCCAGCAGTTACCAGTCCCCGGGACTCTACGAGCAGTACTTC.

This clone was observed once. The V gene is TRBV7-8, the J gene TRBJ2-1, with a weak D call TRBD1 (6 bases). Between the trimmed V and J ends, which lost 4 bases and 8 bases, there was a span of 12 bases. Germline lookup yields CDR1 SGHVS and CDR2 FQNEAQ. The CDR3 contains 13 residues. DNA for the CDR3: TGTGCCAGCAGCTCCCGACAGGTCTATGAGCAGTTCTTC. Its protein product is CASSSRQVYEQFF.